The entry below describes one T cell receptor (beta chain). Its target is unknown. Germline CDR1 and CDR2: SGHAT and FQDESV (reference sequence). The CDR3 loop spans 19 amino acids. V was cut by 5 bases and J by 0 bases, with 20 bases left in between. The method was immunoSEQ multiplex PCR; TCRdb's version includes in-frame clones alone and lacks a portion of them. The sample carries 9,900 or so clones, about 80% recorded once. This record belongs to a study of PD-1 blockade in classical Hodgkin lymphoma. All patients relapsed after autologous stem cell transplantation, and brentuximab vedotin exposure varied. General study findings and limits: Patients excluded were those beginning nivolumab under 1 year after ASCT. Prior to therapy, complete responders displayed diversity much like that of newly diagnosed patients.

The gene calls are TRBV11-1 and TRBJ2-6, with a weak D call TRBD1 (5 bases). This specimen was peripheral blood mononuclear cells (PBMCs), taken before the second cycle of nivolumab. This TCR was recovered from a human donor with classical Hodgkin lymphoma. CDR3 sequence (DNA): TGTGCCAGCAGCCCAGGACAAGGCCCTCCCCTCTCTGGGGCCAACGTCCTGACTTTC. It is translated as CASSPGQGPPLSGANVLTF.